Listed here are 15 T cell receptor beta chains from one sample, sequenced in a study of T-cell memory formation after mild COVID-19. Via MiXCR, TCRdb re-called the 5' RACE reads, giving one row per CDR3 protein. The table includes some 100,000 distinct CDR3 sequences, more than 9.5% detected once. The sequenced material came from PBMCs or a T cell subset sorted from them (not recorded which). These receptors originate from a man between 18 and 35 years old who had mild COVID-19 (a few samples of this study predate the infection). Cell type and time point are not known.

This clonotype was seen a few times. The V gene is TRBV7-2, the J gene TRBJ2-4; TRBD2 might be the D (6 bases). Trimming shortened V by 0 bases and J by 10 bases, and 7 bases separated the two germline ends. Germline assignment: CDR1 SGHTA and CDR2 FQGNSA. This CDR3 contains 12 residues. DNA for the CDR3: TGTGCCAGCAGCTTAGCGGGAGGAATTCAGTACTTC. It translates to CASSLAGGIQYF.

The table lists this clonotype with a few counts. The genes are TRBV7-8 and TRBJ1-1; tentatively, D is TRBD1 (5 bases). CDR3 length equals 13 residues. The V end lost 4 bases, the J end lost 6 bases, and 12 bases lay between the germline ends. Germline V CDR1 and CDR2: SGHVS, FQNEAQ. The CDR3 reads CASSSHRSAEAFF. The CDR3 bases are TGTGCCAGCAGCTCCCACAGGTCCGCTGAAGCTTTCTTT.

The chain employs TRBV28 and TRBJ2-7; 10 nucleotides align to TRBD2. CDR1 is MDHEN and CDR2 is SYDVKM in the germline V gene. CDR3 length: 14 residues. The junction had 3 bases not matched to a gene; V was cut back by 3 bases and J by 4 bases. CDR3 coding DNA: TGTGCCAGCAGTTTTGCTAGCGGGGGTTACGAGCAGTACGTC. Translation: CASSFASGGYEQYV.

This clonotype was counted between two and nine times. The CDR3 DNA sequence: TGTGCCAGCAGCTTAGATCGGGGCCCGAACACCGGGGAGCTGTTTTTT. Its protein is CASSLDRGPNTGELFF. The chain uses TRBV7-9 and TRBJ2-2; D may be TRBD1 or TRBD2 (5 bases each). Germline V gene sequence: CDR1 SEHNR, CDR2 FQNEAQ (reference sequence). This CDR3 region has 16 residues. Trimming took 1 base from V and 0 from J, leaving 9 bases between them.

This clonotype appeared many times. The gene calls are TRBV9 and TRBJ1-4, with a weak D call TRBD1 (5 bases). The CDR3 has 16 amino acids. V lost 4 bases to trimming and J lost 0 bases, with 13 bases between them. Per germline, CDR1 SGDLS and CDR2 YYNGEE. The CDR3 nucleotides are TGTGCCAGCAGCAGACGGGGCACGCCAACTAATGAAAAACTGTTTTTT. It codes for CASSRRGTPTNEKLFF. Together with reference TRBV9 and TRBJ1-4, the CDR3 gives the full variable domain: DSGVTQTPKHLITATGQRVTLRCSPRSGDLSVYWYQQSLDQGLQFLIQYYNGEERAKGNILERFSAQQFPDLHSELNLSSLELGDSALYFCASSRRGTPTNEKLFFGSGTQLSVL.

This clonotype has only a few counts. This chain links TRBV7-6 with TRBJ2-4; tentative D call: TRBD2 (6 bases). V lost 11 bases, J lost 0 bases, and 17 bases lay in between. Germline CDR1 reads SGHVS; CDR2 reads FNYEAQ. CDR3 length: 15 amino acids. The CDR3 is CAGGTDPLAKNIQYF. CDR3 DNA sequence: TGTGCCGGAGGGACCGACCCACTAGCCAAAAACATTCAGTACTTC.

The chain recombines TRBV5-1 with TRBJ2-7; D is possibly TRBD1 (5 bases). Trimming shortened V by 8 bases and J by 4 bases, and 13 bases separated the two germline ends. Germline V gene lookup returns CDR1 SGHRS and CDR2 YFSETQ. The CDR3 contains 12 residues. CDR3 in DNA: TGCGCCAGTAAAAGGGGCGTGTACGAGCAGTACGTC. As protein: CASKRGVYEQYV.

The rearrangement links TRBV5-1 to TRBJ2-1; perhaps TRBD2 as D (5 bases). The germline V and J ends were trimmed by 4 bases and 5 bases, with 19 bases remaining between them. The length of the CDR3 is 16 residues. In germline, CDR1 is SGHRS, CDR2 YFSETQ. The CDR3 spells CASSPRRGFQDNEQFF. The DNA for the CDR3 is TGCGCCAGCAGCCCGCGGAGAGGGTTCCAGGACAATGAGCAGTTCTTC.

This clonotype was seen more than once but under ten times. The J gene is TRBJ2-5, the V gene TRBV6-4, with 11 bases identical to TRBD2. CDR1 and CDR2 from the germline V gene are MRHNA and SNTAGT. The CDR3 covers 15 residues. V dropped 6 bases and J dropped 5; count of bases not matched to a gene: 8. CDR3 sequence (DNA): TGTGCCAGCAGCGCTACGACTAGCGGGGTGGAGACCCAGTACTTC. This sequence encodes CASSATTSGVETQYF.

This clonotype was counted ten times or more. The CDR3 DNA reads TGCGCCAGCAGCTTGGTAGAGGAAGAGACCCAGTACTTC. Translation: CASSLVEEETQYF. The chain recombines TRBV5-1 with TRBJ2-5, with no clear D. Germline assignment: CDR1 SGHRS and CDR2 YFSETQ. V dropped 0 bases and J dropped 3 bases, with 6 bases sitting between them. CDR3 length equals 13 residues. Drawing the rest from reference TRBV5-1 and TRBJ2-5, the complete variable domain is KAGVTQTPRYLIKTRGQQVTLSCSPISGHRSVSWYQQTPGQGLQFLFEYFSETQRNKGNFPGRFSGRQFSNSRSEMNVSTLELGDSALYLCASSLVEEETQYFGPGTRLLVL.

The chain recombines TRBV12-3 or TRBV12-4 with TRBJ2-7; 8 bases are shared with TRBD1. This CDR3 is built from 16 residues. With 4 bases clipped from V and 6 bases from J, the junction kept 14 bases outside the gene matches. The CDR3 region is CASSSSTLLQGGEQYF. CDR3 sequence (DNA): TGTGCCAGCAGTTCGTCGACCTTACTACAGGGGGGCGAGCAGTACTTC.

This clonotype occurred many times. The V gene is TRBV27, the J gene TRBJ2-7; D is ambiguous. Per germline, CDR1 MNHEY and CDR2 SMNVEV (reference sequence). The V end was cut by 0 bases, the J end by 3 bases, with 9 bases between. The CDR3 has 14 residues. The CDR3 reads CASSLSAGVYEQYF. As DNA, the CDR3 is TGTGCCAGCAGTTTATCCGCAGGAGTCTACGAGCAGTACTTC.

CDR3 coding DNA: TGCGCCAGCAGCTTGGAGGGGACAGTGAACACTGAAGCTTTCTTT. This gives the protein CASSLEGTVNTEAFF. V and J are TRBV5-1 and TRBJ1-1, with 7 bases identical to TRBD1. This CDR3 has 15 amino acids. Germline lookup yields CDR1 SGHRS and CDR2 YFSETQ. V gave up 0 bases and J gave up 0 bases; unmatched junction bases: 2.

The sample holds a few counts of this clonotype. The chain links TRBV30 to TRBJ2-1; 11 nucleotides line up with TRBD1. CDR1 is GTSNPN and CDR2 is SVGIG in the germline V gene (reference sequence). The J segment lost 4 bases and the V segment lost 6 bases, leaving 5 bases of the junction unmatched. This CDR3 region has 14 residues. The DNA of the CDR3 is TGTGCCTGCTTCGGGACAGGGGGTTACAATGAGCAGTTCTTC. Amino acids: CACFGTGGYNEQFF.

This rearrangement joins TRBV10-3 to TRBJ2-3, with D unclear. CDR3 length equals 13 residues. Trimming removed 0 bases from V and 5 bases from J, with 6 bases in between. CDR1 is ENHRY, CDR2 SYGVKD, per germline. CDR3 amino acids: CAISESGIDTQYF. DNA for the CDR3: TGTGCCATCAGTGAGTCGGGGATAGATACGCAGTATTTT.